This T cell receptor (beta chain) came from a study of Graves' ophthalmopathy and Graves' hyperthyroidism. Overall study findings and caveats: Most clonotypes expanded in thyroid above 0.001 frequency were present in blood too.

Trimming shortened V by 3 bases and J by 0 bases, and 3 bases separated the two germline ends. Germline V gene lookup returns CDR1 ENHRY and CDR2 SYGVKD. The CDR3 sequence is 14 residues long. Many counts were recorded for this clonotype. Its cognate antigen is unknown. As the template, RNA transcripts were used to amplify TCR beta CDR3 regions. Second-round multiplex PCR followed a first-round RT-PCR using HTBI primers. In TCRdb, the multiplex PCR reads were re-called with MiXCR into one record per CDR3 protein. The table lists about 740,000 distinct CDR3 sequences, 40% of them singletons. Sequencing used peripheral blood. J is TRBJ2-6 and V is TRBV10-3; D not resolved. This clonotype was sampled from an adult man with Graves' ophthalmopathy. CDR3 DNA sequence: TGTGCCATCAGTGAAAACTCTGGGGCCAACGTCCTGACTTTC. This translates into CAISENSGANVLTF.